The entry below describes one T cell receptor beta chain. The target antigen is unknown. Sequencing was performed with immunoSEQ multiplex PCR; in TCRdb, only in-frame clones are kept and a portion is missing. The table records about 74,000 clones, approximately 80% of them present only once. Having been cultured for around ten days, the cells underwent CD4+ T cell isolation. The data are from a study of vaccination effects on CD4 cells after COVID-19. Germline V lookup: CDR1 SNHLY, CDR2 FYNNEI. The CDR3 length is 12 residues. V dropped 7 bases and J dropped 4 bases, with 9 bases sitting between them. The input for sequencing was CD4+ T cells from PBMCs cultured without peptide, taken before COVID-19 vaccination. This rearrangement joins TRBV2 to TRBJ2-3; the D is unclear. This TCR derives from a human donor who received a COVID-19 vaccine. CDR3 DNA: TGTGCCAGCAACGACCTGTCAGATACGCAGTATTTT. It specifies CASNDLSDTQYF.